This TCR beta chain came from a study of blood T cells in healthy people across ages. Whole-study results and caveats: Roughly linear declines in TCR beta diversity per million T cells occurred with age. Higher naive T cell percentage went strongly together with higher TCR beta diversity. Expanded clonotype changes were possibly confounded by unknown donor CMV status.

CDR1 and CDR2 (germline): MDHEN, SYDVKM. V was clipped by 9 bases and J by 8 bases; unmatched bases: 7. CDR3 length: 13 residues. Concerning this clonotype itself: What it recognizes is unknown.

A second PCR of about 6 to 11 cycles used a sample-barcoded 5' primer and a J-beta primer mix. TCRdb passed the 5' RACE reads through MiXCR, listing each CDR3 protein once. The repertoire holds about 800,000 distinct CDR3 sequences, with just under 25% as singletons. The same sample was also studied in work on T cells of mothers and their children.

The chain recombines TRBV28 with TRBJ1-6, with TRBD1 identical over 7 bases. The TCR comes from a boy younger than 18 in good health. Sequencing used blood. The CDR3 nucleotides read TGTGCCAGTATCGGGACAGACGATTCACCCCTCCACTTT. Its protein is CASIGTDDSPLHF.